The clone carrying this T cell receptor beta chain was found many times. What it binds is not known. The sample belongs to a study of human T cells and chemical hapten exposure. About the research overall: Each week of the roughly 24-week study, patients had diphenylcyclopropenone applied to the scalp. Largely, small differences in pooled library volume made per-sample TCR yields vary. Study results and caveats: DPC sensitization left the count of TCRs above 1 in 1000 unchanged.

Regarding time point: patch test 2, 6 weeks after DPC sensitization. Stated treatment: therapeutic diphenylcyclopropenone sensitization with weekly scalp DPC. Trimming removed 0 bases at V and 6 bases at J, with 15 bases between. The CDR3 extends over 17 amino acids. Germline V gives CDR1 MNHEY, CDR2 SVGAGI. TCRdb processed the RACE reads anew with MiXCR; each CDR3 protein has one entry. The sample records roughly 380,000 distinct CDR3 sequences, under 6.5% being singletons. The chain uses TRBV6-5 and TRBJ1-6; D is unresolved. The material was whole blood, obtained in connection with sensitization to the hapten diphenylcyclopropenone (DPC). This TCR derives from a woman in her late teens or twenties with alopecia areata. Some clones in this sample may be carry-over from other donors' samples. CDR3 DNA sequence: TGTGCCAGCAGTTACTCCCCACAGAGCGCGCTTAATTCACCCCTCCACTTT. This encodes CASSYSPQSALNSPLHF.